This T cell receptor (beta chain) emerged from a study of cytomegalovirus exposure and HLA in healthy donors. This CDR3 spans 15 amino acids. Germline values: CDR1 MNHNS, CDR2 SASEGT. V was pared by 8 bases and J by 3 bases, with 10 bases of the junction left unmatched. The PCR ran on 60 Vbeta and 13 Jbeta primers. Assay used: immunoSEQ multiplex PCR; TCRdb lists only in-frame clones, some missing. This table has over 55,000 clones, just under 85% appearing once. The V call is TRBV6-1, the J call TRBJ2-1, with 7 positions matching TRBD2. This receptor was taken from a man aged 40-49 years in good health and CMV-seronegative. The specimen sequenced was PBMCs. The CDR3 sequence: CASPDEWGGYNEQFF. CDR3 coding DNA: TGTGCCAGCCCTGATGAGTGGGGGGGCTACAATGAGCAGTTCTTC.